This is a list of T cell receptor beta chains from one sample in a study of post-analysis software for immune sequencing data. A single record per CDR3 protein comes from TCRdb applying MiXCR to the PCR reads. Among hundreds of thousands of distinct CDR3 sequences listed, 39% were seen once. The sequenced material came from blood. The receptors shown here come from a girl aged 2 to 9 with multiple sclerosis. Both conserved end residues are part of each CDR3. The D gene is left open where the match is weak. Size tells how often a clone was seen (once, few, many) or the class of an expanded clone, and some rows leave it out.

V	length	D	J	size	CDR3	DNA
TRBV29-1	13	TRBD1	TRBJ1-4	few	CSGGQGPNEKLFF	TGCAGCGGGGGACAGGGGCCTAATGAAAAACTGTTTTTT
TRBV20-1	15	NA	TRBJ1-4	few	CSARDRTATNEKLFF	TGCAGTGCTAGAGATCGCACAGCAACTAATGAAAAACTGTTTTTT
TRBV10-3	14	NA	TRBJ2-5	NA	CAISESTSSETQYF	TGTGCCATCAGTGAGTCTACATCTTCGGAGACCCAGTACTTC
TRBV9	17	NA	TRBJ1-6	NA	CASSARAQGSVGSPPHF	TGTGCCAGCAGCGCTCGGGCCCAAGGCTCGGTGGGTTCACCCCCCCACTTT
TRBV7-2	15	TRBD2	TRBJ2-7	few	CASSRYSGSSYEQYF	TGTGCCAGCAGTCGATATAGCGGGAGTTCATACGAGCAGTACTTC
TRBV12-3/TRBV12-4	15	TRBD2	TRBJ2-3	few	CASSSRGGGTDTQYF	TGTGCCAGCAGTTCCCGGGGGGGCGGCACAGATACGCAGTATTTT
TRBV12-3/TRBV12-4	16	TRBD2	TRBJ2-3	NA	CASSLGVAGGEDTQYF	TGTGCCAGCAGTTTAGGGGTAGCGGGAGGTGAAGATACGCAGTATTTT
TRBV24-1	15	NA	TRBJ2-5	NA	CATSDPWDRPNEQYF	TGTGCCACCAGTGATCCCTGGGACCGACCGAATGAGCAGTACTTC
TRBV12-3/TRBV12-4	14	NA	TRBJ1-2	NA	CASSSSRRAGGYTF	TGTGCCAGCAGTTCATCACGGAGAGCGGGGGGCTACACCTTC
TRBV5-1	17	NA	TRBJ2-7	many	CASSWTPARDLPYEQYF	TGCGCCAGCAGCTGGACCCCGGCGCGAGACCTTCCCTACGAGCAGTACTTC
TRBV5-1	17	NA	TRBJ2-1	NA	CASSPIALAGINNEQFF	TGCGCCAGCAGCCCCATTGCCTTGGCGGGAATTAACAATGAGCAGTTCTTC
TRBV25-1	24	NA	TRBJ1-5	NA	CASSEGVDGIGRQPTNISNQSQHF	TGTGCCAGCAGTGAGGGGGTCGATGGTATCGGTCGTCAGCCGACTAATATCAGCAATCAGTCCCAGCATTTT
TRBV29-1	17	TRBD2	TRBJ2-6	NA	CSVGVAGGISGANVLTF	TGCAGCGTTGGGGTAGCGGGAGGGATCTCTGGGGCCAACGTCCTGACTTTC
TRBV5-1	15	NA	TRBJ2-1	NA	CASSWRELDYNEQFF	TGCGCCAGCAGCTGGCGGGAACTAGACTACAATGAGCAGTTCTTC
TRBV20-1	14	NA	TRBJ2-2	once	CSARTRRDTGELFF	TGCAGTGCCAGGACCCGTCGGGACACCGGGGAGCTGTTTTTT